The next 30 T cell receptor beta chains were all read from a single sample in a study of T-cell reconstitution after alpha-beta-depleted transplantation in children. Unique molecular identifiers were incorporated when the TCRbeta library was constructed. TCRdb fed the PCR reads into MiXCR, producing one record per CDR3 protein. The sample lists a few hundred thousand distinct CDR3 sequences; roughly 8.2% were seen once. The antigens of these receptors remain unknown. Study-wide findings and caveats: Newly made T cells mostly supplied T-cell counts and diversity one year after transplant.

The sample here was peripheral blood, taken 360 days after TCRalphabeta/CD19-depleted stem cell transplant. The source of these receptors is a female patient aged 2-9 years who had a stem cell transplant for Fanconi anemia, so the T cells may come from the graft donor.

A few counts support this clonotype. CDR3 bases: TGTGCCACCCGGCCCGGGGATGTGACTAATCAGCCCCAGCATTTT. Translation: CATRPGDVTNQPQHF. This chain links TRBV6-1 with TRBJ1-5; D is undetermined. The germline CDR1 and CDR2 sequences are MNHNS and SASEGT. The CDR3 consists of 15 residues. V was pared by 10 bases and J by 4 bases, with 20 bases between.

This clonotype was detected many times. The chain joins TRBV15 to TRBJ2-3; tentatively, D is TRBD2 (6 bases). There are 17 residues in the CDR3. V was cut by 4 bases and J by 0 bases, with 17 bases left in between. Germline CDR1 reads LNHNV; CDR2 reads YYDKDF (reference sequence). For the CDR3, the DNA is TGTGCCACCAGCAACTTGGGGGGTACCACAAGCACAGATACGCAGTATTTT. Translated: CATSNLGGTTSTDTQYF. Full variable domain (remainder filled in from reference TRBV15 and TRBJ2-3): DAMVIQNPRYQVTQFGKPVTLSCSQTLNHNVMYWYQQKSSQAPKLLFHYYDKDFNNEADTPDNFQSRRPNTSFCFLDIRSPGLGDTAMYLCATSNLGGTTSTDTQYFGPGTRLTVL.

This clonotype turned up a few times. The rearrangement links TRBV6-1 to TRBJ1-3; TRBD1 might be the D (5 bases). The CDR3 runs to 15 residues. CDR1 and CDR2 (germline): MNHNS, SASEGT. V was trimmed by 6 bases and J by 0 bases, leaving 12 bases between them. The CDR3 loop is CASRITGDSGNTIYF. CDR3 DNA sequence: TGTGCCAGCAGAATAACAGGAGACTCTGGAAACACCATATATTTT.

This clonotype came up a few times. V and J are TRBV6-2 or TRBV6-3 and TRBJ1-1; possibly TRBD1 for D (5 bases). Germline V gives CDR1 MNHEY, CDR2 SVGEGT. This CDR3 is 13 amino acids long. V gave up 6 bases and J gave up 1 base, with 9 bases separating them. CDR3 loop: CASSWTSNTEAFF. DNA for the CDR3: TGTGCCAGCAGCTGGACATCGAACACTGAAGCTTTCTTT.

This clonotype was observed at least ten times. The rearrangement joins TRBV28 to TRBJ2-7; D may be TRBD1 or TRBD2 (5 bases each). V was clipped by 4 bases and J by 0 bases, with 10 bases between them. This CDR3 contains 14 residues. The germline V gene encodes CDR1 MDHEN and CDR2 SYDVKM. The CDR3 sequence: CASSWGRGSYEQYF. CDR3 DNA: TGTGCCAGCAGTTGGGGACGCGGCTCCTACGAGCAGTACTTC. Drawing the rest from reference TRBV28 and TRBJ2-7, the complete variable domain is DVKVTQSSRYLVKRTGEKVFLECVQDMDHENMFWYRQDPGLGLRLIYFSYDVKMKEKGDIPEGYSVSREKKERFSLILESASTNQTSMYLCASSWGRGSYEQYFGPGTRLTVT.

This clonotype was observed a handful of times. The V call is TRBV18, the J call TRBJ2-1; no clear D. The germline gives CDR1 KGHSH, CDR2 LQKENI. The germline V and J ends were trimmed by 0 bases and 5 bases, with 8 bases remaining between them. This CDR3 has 14 residues. CDR3 coding DNA: TGTGCCAGCTCACCACCGGGTTTAGACAATGAGCAGTTCTTC. This codes for CASSPPGLDNEQFF.

This clonotype has a count of ten or more. The chain has TRBV7-8 and TRBJ2-5; 8 bases align to TRBD1. The CDR3 has 13 amino acids. Trimming removed 6 bases from V and 3 bases from J; junction bases left unmatched: 3. Germline V gene sequence: CDR1 SGHVS, CDR2 FQNEAQ. The CDR3 DNA reads as TGTGCCAGCAGGTACAGGGGGAAAGAGACCCAGTACTTC. Its protein is CASRYRGKETQYF.

This chain joins TRBV11-1 and TRBJ1-2; 10 positions match TRBD1. This CDR3 region has 18 residues. The V gene end was trimmed by 2 bases and the J gene end by 6 bases; junction bases not matched to a gene: 15. Per the germline V gene, CDR1 is SGHAT and CDR2 is FQDESV (reference sequence). In nucleotides, the CDR3 is TGTGCCAGCAGCTTATTGACAGGGGGCGATGGATGGAAGCATGGCTACACCTTC. The encoded protein is CASSLLTGGDGWKHGYTF.

In its sample, this clonotype was seen a few times. The chain carries TRBV20-1 and TRBJ2-7; 9 bases align to TRBD1. CDR1 is DFQATT, CDR2 SNEGSKA, per germline (reference sequence). The CDR3 is made up of 15 amino acids. V lost 8 bases to trimming and J lost 4 bases; unmatched junction nucleotides: 15. CDR3 nucleotides: TGCAGTTCGAAGAGAGCCGGGACAGGGCTATACGAGCAGTACTTC. Protein: CSSKRAGTGLYEQYF.

The chain links TRBV7-9 to TRBJ1-6, with D possibly being TRBD1 (5 bases). Trimming cost V 5 bases and J 8 bases, with 13 bases left between them. Germline V lookup: CDR1 SEHNR, CDR2 FQNEAQ (reference sequence). This CDR3 has 14 residues. Here the CDR3 DNA reads TGTGCCAGCAGCCCCATTGGGGCCGATTCACCCCTCCACTTT. This gives the protein CASSPIGADSPLHF.

This clonotype was picked up many times. This chain connects TRBV15 to TRBJ1-2, with D possibly TRBD1 on 5 matching bases. The CDR3 consists of 14 residues. Germline V gives CDR1 LNHNV, CDR2 YYDKDF (reference sequence). V lost 3 bases, J lost 1 base, and 9 bases lay in between. CDR3 coding DNA: TGTGCCACCAGCAGCCCAGGGCTTAACTATGGCTACACCTTC. It translates to CATSSPGLNYGYTF.

In its sample, this clonotype was seen many times. The rearrangement uses TRBV5-1 and TRBJ1-1; 10 nucleotides agree with TRBD1. The junction had 5 bases not matched to a gene; V was cut back by 4 bases and J by 8 bases. From germline, CDR1 is SGHRS and CDR2 YFSETQ. The CDR3 extends over 13 amino acids. The CDR3 sequence: CASSIRQGAEAFF. DNA for the CDR3: TGCGCCAGCAGCATAAGACAGGGGGCAGAAGCTTTCTTT.

The sample holds many counts of this clonotype. The gene calls are TRBV15 and TRBJ1-1; possibly TRBD1 for D (6 bases). The CDR3 has 14 amino acids. Looked up from germline, CDR1 is LNHNV and CDR2 is YYDKDF (reference sequence). V dropped 9 bases and J dropped 0 bases, with 14 bases sitting between them. CDR3 sequence: CATRPTGLNTEAFF. Here the CDR3 DNA reads TGTGCCACGCGTCCGACAGGATTGAACACTGAAGCTTTCTTT.

The sample holds many counts of this clonotype. This chain uses TRBV6-5 with TRBJ1-2, with D hard to call. Germline V gene sequence: CDR1 MNHEY, CDR2 SVGAGI. The CDR3 contains 13 residues. Trimming removed 6 bases at V and 4 bases at J, with 12 bases between. The CDR3 DNA is TGTGCCAGCAGCCTTTGGGGAGCCTATGGCTACACCTTC. Residues: CASSLWGAYGYTF.

This clonotype was picked up many times. The CDR3 DNA sequence: TGTGCCAGCAGGACAGGGGCGCGAGAGACCCAGTACTTC. Translating it yields CASRTGARETQYF. V gene TRBV25-1 combines with J gene TRBJ2-5; 8 positions agree with TRBD1. V shed 6 bases and J 4 bases; nucleotides not matched to a gene: 4. The germline gives CDR1 MGHDK, CDR2 SYGVNS. The CDR3 sequence is 13 residues long.

This clonotype has more than one count but fewer than ten. The rearrangement joins TRBV9 to TRBJ1-1, with D perhaps matching TRBD1 (5 bases). Trimming took 6 bases from V and 1 from J, leaving 13 bases between them. The CDR3 is 14 amino acids. The V gene's germline CDR1 is SGDLS and CDR2 YYNGEE. In DNA form, the CDR3 reads TGTGCCAGCACCCCGGGGGGGAGGAACACTGAAGCTTTCTTT. Translation gives CASTPGGRNTEAFF.

The gene calls are TRBV20-1 and TRBJ2-3; 7 nucleotides line up with TRBD2. Losses at the gene ends were 0 bases for V and 3 bases for J; bases not matched to a gene: 15. Germline lookup yields CDR1 DFQATT and CDR2 SNEGSKA (reference sequence). The CDR3 extends over 18 amino acids. CDR3 in DNA: TGCAGTGCTAGAGATAGAGGGGCCCGCGGGAGAGTAACAGATACGCAGTATTTT. Translating gives CSARDRGARGRVTDTQYF.

This clonotype was detected a few times. The V and J genes are TRBV7-6 and TRBJ2-5, with 7 bases fitting TRBD1. V shed 5 bases, J shed 1 base, and the junction held 7 bases outside the gene matches. The CDR3 runs to 15 residues. Germline V gives CDR1 SGHVS, CDR2 FNYEAQ. The CDR3 spells CASSRTGSVQETQYF. DNA for the CDR3: TGTGCCAGCAGCCGGACAGGTTCAGTCCAAGAGACCCAGTACTTC.

This clonotype was seen a handful of times. The chain couples TRBV11-3 to TRBJ2-2; 9 nucleotides align to TRBD1. This CDR3 region has 15 residues. Looked up from germline, CDR1 is SGHNT and CDR2 is YENEEA. After removal of 5 bases from V and 4 bases from J, the junction contained 5 bases not matched to a gene. The CDR3 nucleotides are TGTGCCAGCAGCCCTAGGACAGGGGTCACCGGGGAGCTGTTTTTT. The encoded protein is CASSPRTGVTGELFF.

This clonotype was counted at least ten times. The V and J genes are TRBV12-3 or TRBV12-4 and TRBJ2-4; weak D call: TRBD2 (6 bases). This CDR3 region has 15 residues. V dropped 3 bases and J dropped 0 bases, with 9 bases sitting between them. CDR3 DNA sequence: TGTGCCAGCAGTTTTGTGGGACTAGCCAAAAACATTCAGTACTTC. This encodes CASSFVGLAKNIQYF.

V and J are TRBV27 and TRBJ1-2; D is ambiguous. This CDR3 spans 12 amino acids. Trimming pared 5 bases from V and 5 bases from J, leaving 9 bases between. Germline loops: CDR1 MNHEY, CDR2 SMNVEV (reference sequence). Written as DNA, the CDR3 is TGTGCCAGCAGTCCGGGGAGATATGGCTACACCTTC. Protein sequence: CASSPGRYGYTF.

This clonotype was counted ten times or more. The chain has TRBV12-3 or TRBV12-4 and TRBJ1-5; no definite D call. CDR3 length: 13 residues. Trimming removed 7 bases at V and 3 bases at J, with 10 bases between. The CDR3 region has the DNA TGTGCCAGCACTGCTGCATACAATCAGCCCCAGCATTTT. Protein: CASTAAYNQPQHF.

This clonotype was seen a handful of times. The chain recombines TRBV15 with TRBJ2-7, with 12 nucleotides matching TRBD2. CDR1 is LNHNV and CDR2 is YYDKDF in the germline V gene (reference sequence). The CDR3 is made up of 16 amino acids. Losses at the gene ends were 5 bases for V and 6 bases for J; bases not matched to a gene: 11. CDR3 DNA sequence: TGTGCCACCAGCCTAGAGACTAGCGGGAGAGGCGGCGAGCAGTACTTC. It encodes CATSLETSGRGGEQYF.

This clonotype was recorded many times. The chain uses TRBV28 and TRBJ1-5; D may be TRBD1 (6 bases). The CDR3 has 14 residues. Trimming removed 3 bases from V and 6 bases from J, with 12 bases in between. In germline, CDR1 is MDHEN, CDR2 SYDVKM. This CDR3 reads CASSFGGPSQPQHF. The CDR3 DNA reads as TGTGCCAGCAGTTTTGGGGGGCCGAGTCAGCCCCAGCATTTT.

This clonotype has ten or more counts. The chain joins TRBV5-1 to TRBJ2-1; tentatively, D is TRBD1 (6 bases). The length of the CDR3 is 16 residues. The V end lost 4 bases, the J end lost 9 bases, and 23 bases lay between the germline ends. Germline CDR1 and CDR2: SGHRS and YFSETQ. The CDR3 protein is CASSAGQRPRIGEQFF. Here the CDR3 DNA reads TGCGCCAGCAGCGCCGGACAGCGGCCCAGGATAGGTGAGCAGTTCTTC.

This clonotype appeared a few times. V gene TRBV20-1 combines with J gene TRBJ1-6, with D possibly TRBD1 on 5 matching bases. Germline V gives CDR1 DFQATT, CDR2 SNEGSKA (reference sequence). V shed 4 bases and J shed 4 bases, with 20 bases lying between them. The CDR3 runs to 17 residues. CDR3 in amino acids: CSAIPKTRTHYNSPLHF. The CDR3 DNA sequence: TGCAGTGCTATCCCAAAGACGAGGACACATTATAATTCACCCCTCCACTTT.

This clonotype was seen at least ten times. The rearrangement joins TRBV7-3 to TRBJ2-1; no clear D gene. CDR1 is SGHTA, CDR2 FQGTGA, per germline. The V end was cut by 0 bases, the J end by 3 bases, with 6 bases between. The CDR3 totals 14 residues. The chain's CDR3 is CASSLTTDYNEQFF. Written as DNA, the CDR3 is TGTGCCAGCAGCTTAACAACTGACTACAATGAGCAGTTCTTC.

This clonotype was recorded many times. This sequence joins TRBV7-3 and TRBJ2-1; no clear D gene. CDR1 SGHTA and CDR2 FQGTGA come from the germline V gene. V was pared by 3 bases and J by 8 bases, with 8 bases between. The CDR3 has 12 amino acids. The CDR3 sequence is CASSFIGDEQFF. The CDR3, as DNA: TGTGCCAGCAGCTTTATTGGCGATGAGCAGTTCTTC.

This clonotype has a count of ten or more. V and J are TRBV5-1 and TRBJ2-7; the D is unclear. This CDR3 has 15 amino acids. V lost 3 bases, J lost 3 bases, and 16 bases lay in between. The germline V gene has CDR1 SGHRS and CDR2 YFSETQ. The CDR3 DNA follows: TGCGCCAGCAGCTCCGCAATAGCTTTCGACTACGAGCAGTACTTC. This encodes CASSSAIAFDYEQYF.

Ten or more counts support this clonotype. The rearrangement links TRBV20-1 to TRBJ2-3, with 10 bases aligning to TRBD2. Unmatched junction bases numbered 9, after V lost 7 bases and J lost 5 bases. The CDR3 covers 14 residues. Germline V gene lookup returns CDR1 DFQATT and CDR2 SNEGSKA (reference sequence). The chain's CDR3 is CSVQREGLLDTQYF. The CDR3 DNA sequence: TGCAGTGTCCAGCGGGAGGGCCTCCTAGATACGCAGTATTTT.